This paragraph covers one T cell receptor beta chain sequence. The antigen remains unidentified. These data come from a study of shared clonotypes between healthy human individuals. The donor population consisted of healthy HIV-negative adults with no recent acute infections or vaccinations. Study-wide results and limits: Generation probabilities were higher for clonotypes shared across all four sorted-subset donors than for unshared ones.

Data came from immunoSEQ multiplex PCR; TCRdb stores just in-frame clones and leaves some out. The sample comprises about a million clones, under 80% of which are singletons, and about 1.5% rests with the top ten. Germline V gene sequence: CDR1 MDHEN, CDR2 SYDVKM. The CDR3 spans 14 residues. The source material was memory CD4+ T cells sorted from blood. As for subset: CD45RA-negative fraction. The sequence was collected from a man younger than 30 in good health. This sequence joins TRBV28 and TRBJ2-5; 8 nucleotides align to TRBD2. The last part of the DNA fits TRBJ2-7 better; the J call may be wrong. Here the CDR3 reads CASTVAGISYEQYF. For the CDR3, the DNA is TGTGCCAGCACCGTAGCGGGAATTTCCTACGAGCAGTACTTC.